This T cell receptor (beta chain) was identified during a study of cytotoxic CD8 clonotypes in ibrutinib-treated CLL. General study results and limits: Samples were collected at differing times from sustained-remission and progressing patients.

Germline CDR1 SGDLS, CDR2 YYNGEE. This CDR3 is 11 amino acids long. Trimming left V 3 bases short and J 4 bases short, with 4 bases between. For this clone: The antigen is not known.

The assay was immunoSEQ multiplex PCR, and TCRdb's table has in-frame clones only and misses some. This table holds 150,000 or so clones, about 84% found once. This TCR came from a human donor with chronic lymphocytic leukemia. The chain recombines TRBV9 with TRBJ1-2, with D uncertain. The sequences come from PBMCs, collected after 24 months of ibrutinib treatment. The CDR3 protein is CASSAPYGYTF. In nucleotides, the CDR3 is TGTGCCAGCAGCGCCCCCTATGGCTACACCTTC.